This T cell receptor beta chain was profiled in a study of shared clonotypes between healthy human individuals. TCRdb keeps only in-frame clones here, not all; method: immunoSEQ multiplex PCR. The repertoire includes approximately 440,000 clones, roughly three quarters of them detected once, and about 11% sits in the top ten. V gave up 3 bases and J gave up 5 bases; unmatched junction bases: 12. Germline CDR1 is SEHNR and CDR2 is FQNEAQ (reference sequence). The CDR3 runs to 17 residues. This TCR derives from a woman aged 40 to 55 in good health. Some clones in this sample may be carry-over from other donors' samples. The sequencing input was PBMCs. V usage is TRBV7-9 and J usage is TRBJ1-2, with 10 bases identical to TRBD1. The CDR3 loop is CASSFTSGTGVSYGYTF. CDR3 nucleotides: TGTGCCAGCAGCTTCACCTCCGGGACAGGGGTTTCGTATGGCTACACCTTC.